The T cell receptor beta chain described here comes from a study of OX40 agonist ivuxolimab in advanced cancers. Background on the study: An agonistic human IgG2 monoclonal antibody against OX40 (CD134) was given.

Using immunoSEQ multiplex PCR, the repertoire was profiled, and TCRdb retains in-frame clones only, with some absent. This table holds roughly 140,000 clones, approximately 94% found once. Germline assignment: CDR1 SGDLS and CDR2 YYNGEE. The CDR3 is made up of 16 amino acids. The ends were cut back, 1 base at V and 1 base at J, with 11 bases in the middle. The chain is built from TRBV9 and TRBJ2-2; D is undetermined. The sequence came from an adult with an advanced solid tumor such as melanoma, head and neck, liver or kidney cancer. This specimen was CD4+ or CD8+ T cells sorted from blood, taken in a trial of the OX40 agonist ivuxolimab. The CDR3 reads CASSVRGDRNTGELFF. As DNA, the CDR3 is TGTGCCAGCAGCGTACGCGGAGACCGGAACACCGGGGAGCTGTTTTTT.